This TCR beta chain emerged from a study of blood T cell repertoires in COVID-19. Overall study context: From the United States, Italy and Spain came samples of acute and convalescent COVID-19.

As originally analysed: Researchers report that nucleated cell counts were estimated from reference gene primer amplification. The method was immunoSEQ multiplex PCR; TCRdb's version includes in-frame clones alone and lacks a portion of them. V and J calls and clone size are given by that table; D and trimming were obtained from the DNA. Among around 400,000 clones listed, about 87% were seen once. Comments on this clone: An end of the junction does not agree with germline; a read error may underlie this.

Germline CDR1 reads SNHLY; CDR2 reads FYNNEI. This CDR3 contains 13 residues. The chain recombines TRBV2 with TRBJ2-7, with TRBD1 matching 10 bases. The receptor was isolated from a woman aged 25-40 years with COVID-19, enrolled during active disease. The sample comprised peripheral blood. CDR3 in amino acids: CARRDRGSYEQYF. CDR3 coding DNA: TGTGCCCGCAGGGACAGGGGCTCCTACGAGCAGTACTTC.